The 6 T cell receptor beta chains in this list originate from one sample, sequenced in a study of T cell responses to AZD1222 COVID-19 vaccine. The data were produced by immunoSEQ multiplex PCR, yet TCRdb's version contains in-frame clones alone and is incomplete. The sample records some 120,000 clones, 87% being singletons. Sequenced material: peripheral blood, taken on day 0 of AZD1222 vaccination. The receptors stem from an adult in good health.

V usage is TRBV5-1 and J usage is TRBJ2-7; TRBD2 might be the D (5 bases). The germline gives CDR1 SGHRS, CDR2 YFSETQ. CDR3 length equals 12 residues. V was cut by 2 bases and J by 6 bases, with 9 bases left in between. CDR3 DNA: TGCGCCAGCAGCTTCGGAGGTATCGAGCAGTACTTC. Its translation: CASSFGGIEQYF.

This rearrangement joins TRBV19 to TRBJ1-5; D gene unclear. From germline, CDR1 is LNHDA and CDR2 SQIVND (reference sequence). V shed 2 bases and J shed 9 bases, with 14 bases lying between them. The CDR3 has 14 residues. The CDR3 reads CASSIMSGVAPQHF. The CDR3 DNA reads as TGTGCCAGTAGTATAATGTCTGGGGTCGCGCCCCAGCATTTT.

J is TRBJ2-1 and V is TRBV4-2, with 9 bases identical to TRBD2. V was pared by 0 bases and J by 9 bases, with 9 bases of the junction left unmatched. This CDR3 region has 16 residues. Germline CDR1 and CDR2: LGHNA and YNFKEQ. CDR3 coding DNA: TGTGCCAGCAGCCAAGATTTTGGCGGGGGGGCGGGTGAGCAGTTCTTC. Amino acid sequence: CASSQDFGGGAGEQFF.

The chain couples TRBV2 to TRBJ2-3; D not certain. The CDR3 has 14 amino acids. Germline loops: CDR1 SNHLY, CDR2 FYNNEI. Trimming shortened V by 10 bases and J by 0 bases, and 14 bases separated the two germline ends. The chain's CDR3 is CATGRQASTDTQYF. CDR3 nucleotide sequence: TGTGCCACTGGGCGGCAAGCTAGCACAGATACGCAGTATTTT.

The rearrangement links TRBV20-1 to TRBJ1-1; 8 nucleotides align to TRBD1. With 3 bases clipped from V and 7 bases from J, the junction kept 10 bases outside the gene matches. Germline-derived CDR1 and CDR2 are DFQATT and SNEGSKA (reference sequence). The CDR3 sequence is 14 residues long. CDR3 DNA: TGCAGTGCTAGTCTACCCGGGACAGGCAGTGAAGCTTTCTTT. Amino acid sequence: CSASLPGTGSEAFF.

The gene calls are TRBV19 and TRBJ1-5, with D hard to call. V dropped 3 bases and J dropped 7 bases, with 13 bases sitting between them. CDR3 length: 14 residues. Germline V gives CDR1 LNHDA, CDR2 SQIVND (reference sequence). CDR3 bases: TGTGCCAGTAGTATTCAAGACACGGGACAGCCCCAGCATTTT. This gives the protein CASSIQDTGQPQHF.